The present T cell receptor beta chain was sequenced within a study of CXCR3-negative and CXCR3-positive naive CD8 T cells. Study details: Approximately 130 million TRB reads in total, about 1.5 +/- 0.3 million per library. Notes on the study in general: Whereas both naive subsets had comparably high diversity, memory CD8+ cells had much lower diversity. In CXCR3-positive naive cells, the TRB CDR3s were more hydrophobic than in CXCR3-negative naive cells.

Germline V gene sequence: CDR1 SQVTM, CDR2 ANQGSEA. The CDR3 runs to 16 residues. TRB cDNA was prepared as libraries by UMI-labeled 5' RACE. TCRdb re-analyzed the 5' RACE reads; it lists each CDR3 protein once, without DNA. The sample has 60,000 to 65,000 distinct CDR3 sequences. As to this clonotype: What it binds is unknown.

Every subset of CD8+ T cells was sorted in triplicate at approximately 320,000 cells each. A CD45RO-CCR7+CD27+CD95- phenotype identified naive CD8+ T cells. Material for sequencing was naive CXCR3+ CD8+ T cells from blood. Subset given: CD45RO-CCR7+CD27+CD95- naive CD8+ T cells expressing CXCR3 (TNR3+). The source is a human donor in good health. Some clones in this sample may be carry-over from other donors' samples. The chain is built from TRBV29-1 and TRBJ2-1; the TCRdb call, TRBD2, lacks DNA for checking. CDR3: CSVDGLAGAGSGEQFF.